The 18 T cell receptor beta chains below were found in one sample sequenced in a study of tumor and adjacent non-tumor tissue in lung cancer. This sample's RNA came from whole unsorted tissue. A modified ARM-PCR protocol with three rounds of nested PCR amplified TCRbeta. MiXCR was run by TCRdb on the multiplex PCR reads, yielding one entry per CDR3 protein. The sample consists of tens of thousands of distinct CDR3 sequences, 55% to 75% of them appearing once. Sequenced sample: lung tumor tissue. Receptor source: a man between 50 and 59 years old with non-small cell lung cancer.

A word on this clonotype: A read error may explain this, as a much larger clone is one base away. The chain carries TRBV7-8 and TRBJ2-7; D is undetermined. Germline values: CDR1 SGHVS, CDR2 FQNEAQ. The CDR3 spans 11 residues. CDR3 loop: CASSLGSEKYF. The CDR3 DNA follows: TGTGCCAGCAGCTTAGGGTCCGAGAAGTACTTC.

The chain employs TRBV4-1 and TRBJ2-1, with 8 bases fitting TRBD2. The CDR3 length is 16 residues. The V gene end was trimmed by 4 bases and the J gene end by 14 bases; junction bases not matched to a gene: 19. Germline values: CDR1 MGHRA, CDR2 YSYEKL. The CDR3 DNA is TGCGCCAGCAGCCCAAAGACTGGCGGGAGGAACAATGGGGAGTTCTTC. Its protein is CASSPKTGGRNNGEFF.

This clonotype has only one observation. This is likely an artifact of a read error, given a far larger clone one base away. The chain combines TRBV5-6 with TRBJ2-2, with D maybe TRBD2 (5 bases). CDR1 SGHDT and CDR2 YYEEEE come from the germline V gene. This CDR3 region has 14 residues. CDR3 region: CVSSLGRNTGELFF. In DNA, the CDR3 is TGTGTCAGCAGCTTGGGGAGAAACACCGGGGAGCTGTTTTTT.

This sequence joins TRBV25-1 and TRBJ1-5; maybe TRBD1 (5 bases). The CDR3 runs 14 residues. The V gene's germline CDR1 is MGHDK and CDR2 SYGVNS. Trimming took off 5 bases at V and 1 base at J, with 9 bases between the two ends. The CDR3 sequence is CASSPPGSNQPQHF. In DNA form, the CDR3 reads TGTGCCAGCAGTCCCCCAGGGAGCAATCAGCCCCAGCATTTT.

This clonotype has at least ten counts. The gene calls are TRBV11-2 and TRBJ1-1; D is uncertain. CDR1 and CDR2 from the germline V gene are SGHAT and FQNNGV. Between the trimmed V and J ends, which lost 4 bases and 0 bases, there was a span of 9 bases. The CDR3 is made up of 14 amino acids. This chain's CDR3 is CASSSSWLNTEAFF. CDR3 DNA sequence: TGTGCCAGCAGCTCCTCTTGGTTGAACACTGAAGCTTTCTTT.

In its sample, this clonotype was seen many times. The rearrangement uses TRBV12-3 or TRBV12-4 and TRBJ2-2, with TRBD1 matching over 10 bases. J lost 6 bases, V lost 6 bases, and 7 bases had no gene match. The CDR3 is 15 residues long. The CDR3 DNA sequence: TGTGCCAGCAGCCGACAGGGGGCCGTCGCCGGGGAGCTGTTTTTT. It translates to CASSRQGAVAGELFF.

A few counts support this clonotype. Given a much more abundant clone one base away, this may be a read error. V gene TRBV29-1 combines with J gene TRBJ2-5, with D possibly being TRBD2 (6 bases). V was shortened by 4 bases and J by 2 bases, with 11 bases between the two germline ends. CDR3 size: 13 residues. Germline CDR1 SQVTM, CDR2 ANQGSEA. CDR3 nucleotide sequence: TGCAGCGTTGTCGGAGGGCTTCAAGAGACCCAGTACTTC. It encodes CSVVGGLQETQYF.

Turning to this clonotype: Being one base from a much bigger clone, this may be a read error. V is TRBV6-5 and J is TRBJ2-1, with D perhaps TRBD2 (6 bases). The ends were cut back, 5 bases at V and 7 bases at J, with 15 bases in the middle. The CDR3 is 14 residues long. Germline V lookup: CDR1 MNHEY, CDR2 SVGAGI. The CDR3 reads CASSRKGAGNEQFF. CDR3 sequence (DNA): TGTGCCAGCAGTCGCAAAGGGGCGGGAAATGAGCAGTTCTTC.

This clonotype was picked up many times. The chain recombines TRBV29-1 with TRBJ1-2, with a possible D match to TRBD1 (5 bases). Germline CDR1 SQVTM, CDR2 ANQGSEA. The CDR3 sequence is 11 residues long. Trimming left V 6 bases short and J 6 bases short, with 11 bases between. CDR3 nucleotide sequence: TGCAGCGTGGGGACTAGAAATGGCTACACCTTC. Amino acid sequence: CSVGTRNGYTF.

This clonotype was counted once. One end of the junction is discordant with germline, which a read error may explain. The V gene is TRBV10-1, the J gene TRBJ2-2, with 9 positions matching TRBD1. Germline CDR1 and CDR2: WNHNN and SYGVQD (reference sequence). This CDR3 comprises 15 residues. The CDR3 reads CASSEQGANTGGLFF. CDR3 in DNA: TGCGCCAGCAGTGAACAGGGGGCGAACACCGGGGGGCTGTTTTTT.

With regard to this clonotype: Germline and junction disagree at one end, which may indicate a read error. The chain joins TRBV4-1 to TRBJ2-7; the match to TRBD1 covers 8 bases. CDR1 MGHRA and CDR2 YSYEKL come from the germline V gene. The CDR3 spans 13 residues. The CDR3 spells CTSNQPDRASVYF. CDR3 in DNA: TGCACCAGCAACCAACCGGACAGGGCTTCGGTGTACTTC.

Regarding this clonotype: It may be a read error: a sequence one base away is much more abundant. This sequence joins TRBV5-4 and TRBJ2-3, with D uncertain. CDR3 length: 13 residues. Germline CDR1 reads SGHNT; CDR2 reads YYREEE (reference sequence). The CDR3, as DNA: TGTGTCAGCAGCTTCGGCAGCACAGATACGCAGTATTTT. It encodes CVSSFGSTDTQYF.

With respect to this clonotype: A read error may produce the germline difference seen at one junction end. The chain uses TRBV29-1 and TRBJ2-6; 8 nucleotides align to TRBD2. Germline assignment: CDR1 SQVTM and CDR2 ANQGSEA. There are 14 residues in the CDR3. The CDR3 nucleotides read TGCAGCGCTGGAGAGCTCGGGGGGGCTAACGTCCTTACTTTC. Amino acids: CSAGELGGANVLTF.

To note about this clonotype: This may stem from a read error, because a much larger clone lies one nucleotide away. The chain has TRBV29-1 and TRBJ1-5; D perhaps matches TRBD1 (6 bases). The CDR3 runs to 15 residues. Germline V CDR1 and CDR2: SQVTM, ANQGSEA. With 8 bases removed from V and 1 base from J, the gap between germline ends came to 18 bases. The CDR3 DNA reads TGCAGCATCGCAACCGAAACAGGGAGCAATCAGCCCCAGCATTTT. Its translation is CSIATETGSNQPQHF.

Points on this clonotype: The conserved phenylalanine or tryptophan is not found at the CDR3 terminus, so this likely reflects a read error. As DNA, the CDR3 is TGTGCCAGCAGTTTTTTAGCGGGAGGGACCACCGGAGAGCTGTTTTAT. Its protein is CASSFLAGGTTGELFY. The chain recombines TRBV12-3 or TRBV12-4 with TRBJ2-2; 11 bases are shared with TRBD2. The CDR3 is 16 amino acids.

With regard to this clonotype: A single base separates this from a much larger clone, so it may be a read error. CDR3 sequence: CSSSEARVGYGYTF. In DNA form, the CDR3 reads TGTTCCAGCAGTGAAGCCAGGGTGGGGTATGGCTACACCTTC. The J gene is TRBJ1-2, the V gene TRBV6-1; tentatively, D is TRBD1 (5 bases). Germline V gene data show CDR1 as MNHNS and CDR2 as SASEGT. CDR3 size: 14 residues.

This clonotype was observed at least ten times. The genes are TRBV14 and TRBJ1-2; D is perhaps TRBD1 (5 bases). Trimming removed 4 bases at V and 4 bases at J, with 22 bases between. The CDR3 has 17 residues. Germline CDR1 and CDR2: SGHDN and FVKESK. The CDR3 sequence: CASSPSPYRLPSYGYTF. The CDR3 DNA sequence: TGTGCCAGCAGCCCTTCCCCTTACAGGTTACCCTCCTATGGCTACACCTTC.

As for this clonotype: An end of the junction differs from the germline gene, which may be a read error. This chain uses TRBV10-1 with TRBJ2-1, with D unresolved. The CDR3 sequence is 13 residues long. Per germline, CDR1 WNHNN and CDR2 SYGVQD (reference sequence). In nucleotides, the CDR3 is TGCGCCAGCAGCTCCGACGGATACAACGAGCAGTTCTTC. It codes for CASSSDGYNEQFF.